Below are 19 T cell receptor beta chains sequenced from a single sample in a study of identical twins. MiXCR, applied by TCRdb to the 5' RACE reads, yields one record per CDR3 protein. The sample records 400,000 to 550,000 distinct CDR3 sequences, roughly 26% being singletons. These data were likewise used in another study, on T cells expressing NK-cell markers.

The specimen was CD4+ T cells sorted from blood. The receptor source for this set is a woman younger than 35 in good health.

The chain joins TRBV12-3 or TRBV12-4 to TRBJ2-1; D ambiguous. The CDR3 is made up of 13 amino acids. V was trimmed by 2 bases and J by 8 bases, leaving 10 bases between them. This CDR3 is CASSLRVVDEQFF. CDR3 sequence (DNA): TGTGCCAGCAGTTTAAGGGTGGTGGATGAGCAGTTCTTC.

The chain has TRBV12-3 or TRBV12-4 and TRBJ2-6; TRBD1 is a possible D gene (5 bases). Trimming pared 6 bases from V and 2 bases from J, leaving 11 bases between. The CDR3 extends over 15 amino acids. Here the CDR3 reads CASRQTGPGANVLTF. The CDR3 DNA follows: TGTGCCAGCAGACAAACAGGCCCTGGGGCCAACGTCCTGACTTTC.

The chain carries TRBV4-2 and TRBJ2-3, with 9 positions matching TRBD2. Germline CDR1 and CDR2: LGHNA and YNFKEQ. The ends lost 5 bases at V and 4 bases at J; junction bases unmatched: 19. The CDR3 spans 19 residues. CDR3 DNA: TGTGCCAGCAGCAGAGGGAGTTCTGGGGGACTAGCCGTCCCAGATACGCAGTATTTT. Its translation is CASSRGSSGGLAVPDTQYF.

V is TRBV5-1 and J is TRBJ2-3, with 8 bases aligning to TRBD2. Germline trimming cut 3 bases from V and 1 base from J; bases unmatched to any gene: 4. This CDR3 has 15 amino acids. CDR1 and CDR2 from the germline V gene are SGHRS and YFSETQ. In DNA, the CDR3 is TGCGCCAGCAGCTGGGGGACTAGGGGCACAGATACGCAGTATTTT. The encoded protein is CASSWGTRGTDTQYF. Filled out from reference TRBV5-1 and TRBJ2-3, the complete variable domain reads KAGVTQTPRYLIKTRGQQVTLSCSPISGHRSVSWYQQTPGQGLQFLFEYFSETQRNKGNFPGRFSGRQFSNSRSEMNVSTLELGDSALYLCASSWGTRGTDTQYFGPGTRLTVL.

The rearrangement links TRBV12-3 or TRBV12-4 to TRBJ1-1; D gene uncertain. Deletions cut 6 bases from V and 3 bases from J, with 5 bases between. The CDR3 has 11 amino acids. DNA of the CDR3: TGTGCCAGCAGGACTTACACTGAAGCTTTCTTT. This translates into CASRTYTEAFF.

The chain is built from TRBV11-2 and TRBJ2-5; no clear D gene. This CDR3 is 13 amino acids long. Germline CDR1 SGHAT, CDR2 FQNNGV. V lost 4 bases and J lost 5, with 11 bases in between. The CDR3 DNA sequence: TGTGCCAGCAGCTCAGTGGGTATCGAGACCCAGTACTTC. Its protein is CASSSVGIETQYF.

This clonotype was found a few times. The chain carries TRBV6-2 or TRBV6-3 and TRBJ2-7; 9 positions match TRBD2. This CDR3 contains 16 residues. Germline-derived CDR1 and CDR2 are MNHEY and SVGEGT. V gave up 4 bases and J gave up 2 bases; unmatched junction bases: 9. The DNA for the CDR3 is TGTGCCAGCAGTTTCCGAAGACTAGCGGATACCTACGAGCAGTACTTC. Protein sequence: CASSFRRLADTYEQYF.

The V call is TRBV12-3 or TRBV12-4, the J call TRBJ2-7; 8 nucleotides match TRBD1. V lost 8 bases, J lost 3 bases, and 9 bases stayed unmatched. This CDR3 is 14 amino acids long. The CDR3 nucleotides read TGTGCCAGCGGGACGGGGACAGGTCGCTACGAGCAGTACTTC. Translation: CASGTGTGRYEQYF.

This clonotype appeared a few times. CDR3 DNA: TGTGCCAGCATGACCCGGGTACCCAATAGCAATCAGCCCCAGCATTTT. Amino acid sequence: CASMTRVPNSNQPQHF. The gene calls are TRBV6-1 and TRBJ1-5; D unresolved. CDR3 length equals 16 residues. The V gene's germline CDR1 is MNHNS and CDR2 SASEGT. V was trimmed by 7 bases and J by 0 bases, leaving 16 bases between them.

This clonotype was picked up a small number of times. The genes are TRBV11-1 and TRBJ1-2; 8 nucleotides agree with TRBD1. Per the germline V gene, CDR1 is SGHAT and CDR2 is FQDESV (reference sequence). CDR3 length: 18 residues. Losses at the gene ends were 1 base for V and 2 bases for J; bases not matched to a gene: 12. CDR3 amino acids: CASSLDRDRSSPNYGYTF. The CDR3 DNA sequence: TGTGCCAGCAGCTTAGATAGGGACAGGAGCTCACCGAACTATGGCTACACCTTC. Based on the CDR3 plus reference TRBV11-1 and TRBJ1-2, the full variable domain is EAEVAQSPRYKITEKSQAVAFWCDPISGHATLYWYRQILGQGPELLVQFQDESVVDDSQLPKDRFSAERLKGVDSTLKIQPAELGDSAMYLCASSLDRDRSSPNYGYTFGSGTRLTVV.

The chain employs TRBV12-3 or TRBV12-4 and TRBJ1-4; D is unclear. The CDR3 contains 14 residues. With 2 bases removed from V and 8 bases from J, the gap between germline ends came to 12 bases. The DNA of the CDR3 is TGTGCCAGCAGTTTACGGGGAGTGAAGGAAAAACTGTTTTTT. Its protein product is CASSLRGVKEKLFF.

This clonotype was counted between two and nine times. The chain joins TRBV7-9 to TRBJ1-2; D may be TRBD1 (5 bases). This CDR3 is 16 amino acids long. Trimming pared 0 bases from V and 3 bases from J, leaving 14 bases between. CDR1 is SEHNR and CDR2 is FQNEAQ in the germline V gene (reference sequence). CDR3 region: CASSLASGGGDYGYTF. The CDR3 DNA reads TGTGCCAGCAGCTTAGCGTCCGGGGGAGGTGACTATGGCTACACCTTC.

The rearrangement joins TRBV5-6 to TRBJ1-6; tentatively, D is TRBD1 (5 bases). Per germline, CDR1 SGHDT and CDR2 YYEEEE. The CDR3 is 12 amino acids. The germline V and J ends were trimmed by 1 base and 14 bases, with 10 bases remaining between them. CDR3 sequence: CASSLPGNTLHF. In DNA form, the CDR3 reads TGTGCCAGCAGCTTGCCAGGGAACACCCTCCACTTT.

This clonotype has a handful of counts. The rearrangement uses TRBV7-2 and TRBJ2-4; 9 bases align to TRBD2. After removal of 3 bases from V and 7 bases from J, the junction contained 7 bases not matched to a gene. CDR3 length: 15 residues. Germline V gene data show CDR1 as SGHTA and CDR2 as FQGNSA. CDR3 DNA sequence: TGTGCCAGCAGCTTCGGGGGCACTAGCGGGAACATTCAGTACTTC. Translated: CASSFGGTSGNIQYF.

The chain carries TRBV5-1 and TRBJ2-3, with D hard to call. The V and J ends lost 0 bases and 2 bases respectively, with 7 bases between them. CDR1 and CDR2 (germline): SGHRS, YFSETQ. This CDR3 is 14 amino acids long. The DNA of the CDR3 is TGCGCCAGCAGCTTGGTTCTCAACACAGATACGCAGTATTTT. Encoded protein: CASSLVLNTDTQYF.

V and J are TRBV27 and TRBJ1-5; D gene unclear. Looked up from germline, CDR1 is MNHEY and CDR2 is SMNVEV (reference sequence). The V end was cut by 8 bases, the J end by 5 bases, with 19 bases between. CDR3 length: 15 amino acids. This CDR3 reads CASGTTGKGDQPQHF. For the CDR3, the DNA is TGTGCCAGCGGTACGACCGGGAAAGGCGATCAGCCCCAGCATTTT.

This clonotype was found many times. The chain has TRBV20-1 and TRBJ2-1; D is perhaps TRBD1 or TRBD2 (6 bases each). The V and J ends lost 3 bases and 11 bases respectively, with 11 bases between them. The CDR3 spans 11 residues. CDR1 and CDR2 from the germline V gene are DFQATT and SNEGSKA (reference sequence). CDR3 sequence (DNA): TGCAGTGCTAGGGCCGGGGGCCAGCAGTTCTTC. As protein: CSARAGGQQFF.

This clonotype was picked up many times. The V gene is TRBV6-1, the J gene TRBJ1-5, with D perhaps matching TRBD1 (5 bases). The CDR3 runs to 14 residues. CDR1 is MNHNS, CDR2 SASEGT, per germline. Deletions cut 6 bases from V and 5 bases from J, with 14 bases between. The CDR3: CASSRLAGYQPQHF. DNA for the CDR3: TGTGCCAGCAGCCGCCTGGCAGGGTATCAGCCCCAGCATTTT.

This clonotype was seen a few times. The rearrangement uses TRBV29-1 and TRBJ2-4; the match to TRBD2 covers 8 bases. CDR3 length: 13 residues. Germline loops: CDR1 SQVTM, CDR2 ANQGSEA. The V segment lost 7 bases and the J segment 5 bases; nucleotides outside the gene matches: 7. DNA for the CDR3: TGCAGCGCCGGGGGGGTCGGGGAAAACATTCAGTACTTC. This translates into CSAGGVGENIQYF.